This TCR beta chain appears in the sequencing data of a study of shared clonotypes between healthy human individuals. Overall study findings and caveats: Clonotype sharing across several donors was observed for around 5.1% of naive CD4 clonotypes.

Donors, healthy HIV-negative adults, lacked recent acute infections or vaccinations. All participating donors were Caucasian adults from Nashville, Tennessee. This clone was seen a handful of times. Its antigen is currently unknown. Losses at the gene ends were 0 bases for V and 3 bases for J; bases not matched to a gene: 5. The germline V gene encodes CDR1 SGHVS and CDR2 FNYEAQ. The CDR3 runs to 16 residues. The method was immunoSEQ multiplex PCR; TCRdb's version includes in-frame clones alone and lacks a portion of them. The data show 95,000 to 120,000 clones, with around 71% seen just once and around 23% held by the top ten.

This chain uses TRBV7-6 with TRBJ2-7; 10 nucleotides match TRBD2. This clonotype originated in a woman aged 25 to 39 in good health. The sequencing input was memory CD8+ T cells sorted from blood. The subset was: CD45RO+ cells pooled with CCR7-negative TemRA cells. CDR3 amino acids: CASSLAWASGSYEQYF. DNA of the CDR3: TGTGCCAGCAGCTTAGCTTGGGCTAGCGGGAGCTACGAGCAGTACTTC.